This T cell receptor beta chain was sequenced in a study of cytomegalovirus exposure and HLA in healthy donors. The overall study: There were about 85 million unique TCRs (from HLA-typed donors) in an early data release.

The study, taken as a whole, reports: Likely technical artifact: a cluster of highly shared sequence variants.

Per the germline V gene, CDR1 is SNHLY and CDR2 is FYNNEI. The ends were cut back, 9 bases at V and 9 bases at J, with 18 bases in the middle. CDR3 size: 13 residues. Primers: 60 Vbeta forward and 13 Jbeta reverse. Sequencing used immunoSEQ multiplex PCR; TCRdb keeps in-frame clones, though not all of them. The table has about 190,000 clones, about 81% seen once. Details on this clone: Antigen specificity is unknown.

Sequenced material: PBMCs. The chain joins TRBV2 to TRBJ2-1; possibly TRBD2 for D (5 bases). This TCR came from a woman aged 18-29 years in good health and CMV-seronegative. Here the CDR3 reads CARKQLLAGEQFF. CDR3 nucleotides: TGTGCCAGAAAACAACTCCTAGCTGGTGAGCAGTTCTTC.